This is a list of T cell receptor beta chains from one sample in a study of T-cell memory formation after mild COVID-19. TCRdb re-called the 5' RACE reads through MiXCR, storing one row per CDR3 protein. The sample consists of around 200,000 distinct CDR3 sequences, about 11% of them appearing once. The sample was PBMCs or a T cell subset sorted from them (not recorded which). The source of these receptors is a man between 18 and 29 years old who had mild COVID-19 (a few samples of this study predate the infection). Cell type and time point are not known. Each CDR3 is given with its conserved first and last residue. D genes are given only for firm matches. A row's size may be missing; if present it is once, few, many or a size class.

. few TRBJ1-1 TRBV7-8 TGTGCCAGCAGCCTTGGACAGCTTGAAGCTTTCTTT CASSLGQLEAFF
. . TRBJ1-4 TRBV7-9 TGTGCCAGCAGCTTAGCGGCGGTCAGGGTGAATGAAAAACTGTTTTTT CASSLAAVRVNEKLFF
. few TRBJ1-1 TRBV5-5 TGTGCCAGCAGGTCAGCCCGGGACGGGGCGGCTTTCTTT CASRSARDGAAFF
. few TRBJ2-2 TRBV24-1 TGTGCCACCCGGGGGACGAACACCGGGGAGCTGTTTTTT CATRGTNTGELFF
TRBD2 . TRBJ2-2 TRBV11-2 TGTGCCAGCAGCTTATTAGCGGGCCCAAACACCGGGGAGCTGTTTTTT CASSLLAGPNTGELFF
. many TRBJ1-5 TRBV12-3/TRBV12-4 TGTGCCAGCAGTTTAGCGGTCAGGGTGAATCAGCCCCAGCATTTT CASSLAVRVNQPQHF
. few TRBJ2-5 TRBV2 TGTGCCAGCAGTGGTAGCAAGCAAGAGACCCAGTACTTC CASSGSKQETQYF
TRBD1 . TRBJ1-2 TRBV6-2/TRBV6-3 TGTGCCAGCACCTGGACAGGGAGGAACTATGGCTACACCTTC CASTWTGRNYGYTF
TRBD1 many TRBJ2-5 TRBV5-1 TGCGCCAGCAATGAGGGGGCCGAGGAGACCCAGTACTTC CASNEGAEETQYF
TRBD2 few TRBJ2-5 TRBV5-1 TGCGCCAGCAGCTTGGCTCCAGCGGGGGACCTCGAGACCCAGTACTTC CASSLAPAGDLETQYF
. . TRBJ2-2 TRBV4-3 TGCGCCAGCAGCCAGGAAGGGGGTCTGAGTACCGGGGAGCTGTTTTTT CASSQEGGLSTGELFF
TRBD1 few TRBJ2-2 TRBV5-1 TGCGCCAGCAGCTTGGGGACAGGGCGGACCGGGGAGCTGTTTTTT CASSLGTGRTGELFF
. . TRBJ2-5 TRBV7-3 TGTGCCAGCAGCTTAAGCAGGCAAGAGACCCAGTACTTC CASSLSRQETQYF
TRBD1 few TRBJ1-2 TRBV28 TGTGCCAGCAGCTCATTTATCGGACAGGTGAACTATGGCTACACCTTC CASSSFIGQVNYGYTF
. . TRBJ1-2 TRBV7-3 TGTGCCAGCAGCTTACCCCCAGGTTTTGAGGGACTGGATGATGGCTACACCTTC CASSLPPGFEGLDDGYTF
. many TRBJ1-1 TRBV5-1 TGCGCCAGCAGCTTAGACACTGAAGCTTTCTTT CASSLDTEAFF
. . TRBJ2-5 TRBV10-3 TGTGCCATTTCAGGGATAGGAGGGGTTGAAGAGACCCAGTACTTC CAISGIGGVEETQYF
. few TRBJ1-5 TRBV7-9 TGTGCCAGCAGCCTAGACGGGGCAAGCAATCAGCCCCAGCATTTT CASSLDGASNQPQHF
TRBD1 many TRBJ2-7 TRBV29-1 TGCAGCGTCCAGACAGGGGGAACGTATCCCAGTGACGAGCAGTACTTC CSVQTGGTYPSDEQYF
TRBD1 . TRBJ1-1 TRBV28 TGTGCCAGCAGTTCCCTACAGGGGGGAGCTTTCTTT CASSSLQGGAFF
TRBD2 many TRBJ2-3 TRBV20-1 TGCAGTGCTAGAGATTCGGGGGGGCGCACAGATACGCAGTATTTT CSARDSGGRTDTQYF
. . TRBJ1-1 TRBV7-2 TGTGCCAGCAGCTTAGGCACAGGGAGAGAAGCTTTCTTT CASSLGTGREAFF
TRBD1 . TRBJ1-3 TRBV25-1 TGTGCCAGCACGACAGGGGTAGGGAACGCCATATATTTT CASTTGVGNAIYF
. few TRBJ2-3 TRBV5-1 TGCGCCAGCAGTCGGGGGCAGGGGGCAGATACGCAGTATTTT CASSRGQGADTQYF
. few TRBJ2-2 TRBV7-3 TGTGCCAGCAGCTCCCCGGGCCGCAACACCGGGGAGCTGTTTTTT CASSSPGRNTGELFF
. . TRBJ2-1 TRBV20-1 TGCAGTGCTAGACTAATCACTGGGTTCTACAATGAGCAGTTCTTC CSARLITGFYNEQFF
. few TRBJ1-6 TRBV30 TGTGCCTGGAGTGTTGGGAGATATTCACCCCTCCACTTT CAWSVGRYSPLHF
. . TRBJ2-7 TRBV18 TGTGCCAGCTCGCCGGTCCCCCGGGTCCACGAGCAGTACTTC CASSPVPRVHEQYF
TRBD1 few TRBJ1-2 TRBV28 TGTGCCAGCAGGTCGGGACAGGGGTATGGCTACACCTTC CASRSGQGYGYTF
TRBD1 . TRBJ1-1 TRBV9 TGTGCCAGCAGCACGGGACAGGGGTGGGACACTGAAGCTTTCTTT CASSTGQGWDTEAFF
. many TRBJ2-5 TRBV6-5 TGTGCCAGCAGTTCCCAATGGTCTTCGGCGGAGACCCAGTACTTC CASSSQWSSAETQYF
. few TRBJ2-7 TRBV30 TGTGCCTGGAGTGTAAGTTCACCCTACGAGCAGTACTTC CAWSVSSPYEQYF
. few TRBJ1-5 TRBV12-3/TRBV12-4 TGTGCCAGCAGCATCGGGTCGGCCCGAGGTCAGCCCCAGCATTTT CASSIGSARGQPQHF
. few TRBJ1-2 TRBV3-1 TGTGCCAGCAGCGACGAGAGATTCCGAAACTATGGCTACACCTTC CASSDERFRNYGYTF
. . TRBJ2-5 TRBV6-1 TGTGCCAGCAGTGAAGCAAGCAGGACCTCGTACTTC CASSEASRTSYF
TRBD1 few TRBJ2-1 TRBV29-1 TGCAGCGTTAGCGGACAGGCTTACAATGAGCAGTTCTTC CSVSGQAYNEQFF
TRBD1 few TRBJ2-1 TRBV7-2 TGTGCCAGCAGCTCAATCCGGGACAGGGGGAGGAATGAGCAGTTCTTC CASSSIRDRGRNEQFF
. . TRBJ2-5 TRBV5-1 TGCGCCAGCAGCTTGGCCCTCGGGGAGACCCAGTACTTC CASSLALGETQYF
. . TRBJ1-2 TRBV24-1 TGTGCCACCTCGGATAGGAACTATGGCTACACCTTC CATSDRNYGYTF
. few TRBJ1-1 TRBV29-1 TGCAGGGTAGACAGCAACACTGAAGCTTTCTTT CRVDSNTEAFF
TRBD2 few TRBJ2-1 TRBV27 TGTGCCAGCAGTCTTCTGGGAGGGGCGATGTACAATGAGCAGTTCTTC CASSLLGGAMYNEQFF
. few TRBJ2-5 TRBV6-5 TGTGCCAGCAGCCCGCCCGGGGGCCTTCGGGAGACCCAGTACTTC CASSPPGGLRETQYF
. few TRBJ2-1 TRBV6-6 TGTGCCAGCATAAGGGGGGGCTCCTACAATGAGCAGTTCTTC CASIRGGSYNEQFF
. few TRBJ1-4 TRBV3-1 TGTGCCAGCACTAGGAGGGAGAATGAAAAACTGTTTTTT CASTRRENEKLFF
. few TRBJ1-1 TRBV10-3 TGTGCCATCAGTGAGATTGGGGGTAGGGCTTTCTTT CAISEIGGRAFF
TRBD2 . TRBJ2-1 TRBV12-3/TRBV12-4 TGTGCCACCTTAAGCGGGAGTGCGTACAATGAGCAGTTCTTC CATLSGSAYNEQFF
. . TRBJ1-5 TRBV4-1 TGCGCCAGCAGCATCCCGGGTGGTATGCGCAATCAGCCCCAGCATTTT CASSIPGGMRNQPQHF
. . TRBJ1-3 TRBV25-1 TGTGCCACGCGACCAGGGGCAGGAAACACCATATATTTT CATRPGAGNTIYF
. . TRBJ2-3 TRBV11-2 TGTGCCAGCAGATCCATACGGGATACGCAGTATTTT CASRSIRDTQYF
. few TRBJ1-5 TRBV7-2 TGTGCCAGCAGCTCAGAATATACCCAGCCCCAGCATTTT CASSSEYTQPQHF
TRBD1 . TRBJ1-4 TRBV7-2 TGTGCCAGCAGCTTAGTGGGACAGCCTGAAAAACTGTTTTTT CASSLVGQPEKLFF
. . TRBJ2-5 TRBV12-3/TRBV12-4 TGTGCCAGCAGTGAGGGGGGGCTAGCGAAAGAGACCCAGTACTTC CASSEGGLAKETQYF